The 21 T cell receptor beta chains presented below share a single source sample, sequenced in a study of T cells in Graves' hyperthyroidism and ophthalmopathy. Authors of the study amplified TCR beta CDR3 regions from RNA transcripts. During a first-round RT-PCR of the TCR CDR3, the HTBI primer set was used. TCRdb recomputed calls from the multiplex PCR reads with MiXCR, one row per CDR3 protein. The sample lists approximately 600,000 distinct CDR3 sequences; 12% to 15% were seen once. Sequenced: blood. These TCRs come from a young woman with Graves' ophthalmopathy.

There are many counts of this clonotype. The V and J genes are TRBV28 and TRBJ2-2; 7 bases align to TRBD1. The J segment lost 5 bases and the V segment lost 2 bases, leaving 8 bases of the junction unmatched. From germline, CDR1 is MDHEN and CDR2 SYDVKM. CDR3 length: 16 amino acids. In nucleotides, the CDR3 is TGTGCCAGCAGTTTAAGGTCAGGGGGTAGGACCGGGGAGCTGTTTTTT. Translation: CASSLRSGGRTGELFF.

Ten or more counts support this clonotype. This sequence joins TRBV12-3 or TRBV12-4 and TRBJ1-1; TRBD1 agrees at 8 bases. Trimming at V came to 7 bases and at J to 0 bases, leaving 13 bases not matched to a gene. This CDR3 has 17 residues. The CDR3 loop reads CASTPDPNRGVNTEAFF. In DNA form, the CDR3 reads TGTGCCAGCACCCCCGACCCCAACAGGGGGGTGAACACTGAAGCTTTCTTT.

The table lists this clonotype with a few counts. Compared with germline, one end of the junction differs, possibly owing to a read error. The chain couples TRBV7-7 to TRBJ2-5; 7 nucleotides line up with TRBD2. CDR3 size: 17 residues. The germline V gene encodes CDR1 SSHAT and CDR2 FNYEAQ (reference sequence). CDR3 coding DNA: TGTGCTAGCAGCTTAGGAGGAACTAGCGATGGAGGAGAGACCCAGTACTTC. Protein sequence: CASSLGGTSDGGETQYF.

This clonotype was seen more than once but under ten times. The chain links TRBV4-1 to TRBJ2-1; D is uncertain. CDR1 is MGHRA and CDR2 is YSYEKL in the germline V gene. V lost 1 base, J lost 0 bases, and 10 bases lay in between. There are 16 residues in the CDR3. CDR3 amino acids: CASSQVEVPSYNEQFF. DNA of the CDR3: TGCGCCAGCAGCCAAGTTGAGGTCCCCTCCTACAATGAGCAGTTCTTC.

In this sample, this clonotype turned up many times. The V gene is TRBV30, the J gene TRBJ1-5; 9 nucleotides agree with TRBD1. V was clipped by 2 bases and J by 6 bases; unmatched bases: 2. CDR1 is GTSNPN, CDR2 SVGIG, per germline (reference sequence). The length of the CDR3 is 13 residues. CDR3 nucleotide sequence: TGTGCCTGGAGTACGACAGGGGGTCAGCCCCAGCATTTT. It specifies CAWSTTGGQPQHF. Full variable domain (rest looked up from reference TRBV30 and TRBJ1-5): SQTIHQWPATLVQPVGSPLSLECTVEGTSNPNLYWYRQAAGRGLQLLFYSVGIGQISSEVPQNLSASRPQDRQFILSSKKLLLSDSGFYLCAWSTTGGQPQHFGDGTRLSIL.

In its sample, this clonotype was seen many times. The chain recombines TRBV2 with TRBJ1-5, with D hard to call. This CDR3 spans 13 amino acids. Trimming shortened V by 2 bases and J by 4 bases, and 6 bases separated the two germline ends. Per germline, CDR1 SNHLY and CDR2 FYNNEI. The CDR3 protein is CASSESGNQPQHF. The CDR3 coding sequence is TGTGCCAGCAGTGAATCCGGGAATCAGCCCCAGCATTTT.

This clonotype appeared many times. The chain has TRBV20-1 and TRBJ2-3; 14 bases align to TRBD2. V shed 1 base and J 6 bases; nucleotides not matched to a gene: 6. CDR3 length: 16 residues. CDR1 is DFQATT, CDR2 SNEGSKA, per germline (reference sequence). The DNA for the CDR3 is TGCAGTGCTAGAGGTTTTGGGACTAGCGGGAGTGATACGCAGTATTTT. Protein sequence: CSARGFGTSGSDTQYF.

The chain employs TRBV6-1 and TRBJ2-1, with 8 nucleotides matching TRBD2. The trim removed 6 bases at V and 6 bases at J, leaving 10 bases unmatched. From germline, CDR1 is MNHNS and CDR2 SASEGT. The CDR3 consists of 15 residues. CDR3 in amino acids: CASSSGREGLNEQFF. The CDR3, as DNA: TGTGCCAGCAGCTCGGGACGGGAGGGCCTCAATGAGCAGTTCTTC.

This clonotype was counted at least ten times. The rearrangement links TRBV2 to TRBJ2-5; 7 bases are shared with TRBD2. V was pared by 8 bases and J by 7 bases, with 13 bases of the junction left unmatched. Germline loops: CDR1 SNHLY, CDR2 FYNNEI. The CDR3 covers 14 residues. The CDR3 bases are TGTGCCAGCCCAGCTGGGAGGGAGCGGGGGACCCAGTACTTC. This encodes CASPAGRERGTQYF.

In regard to this clonotype: Compared with germline, one end of the junction differs, possibly owing to a read error. The rearrangement uses TRBV7-7 and TRBJ2-5; 15 nucleotides align to TRBD2. CDR3 length equals 18 residues. Germline V lookup: CDR1 SSHAT, CDR2 FNYEAQ (reference sequence). CDR3 DNA sequence: TGTGCTAGCAGTAATCCGGGACTAGCGGGAGGATGTTTAGAGACCCAGTACTTC. Translated, it gives CASSNPGLAGGCLETQYF.

The chain links TRBV9 to TRBJ2-1; D is ambiguous. The germline CDR1 and CDR2 sequences are SGDLS and YYNGEE. Trimming cost V 4 bases and J 6 bases, with 11 bases left between them. The CDR3 runs to 13 residues. The CDR3 here is CASSPIGINEQFF. The CDR3 region has the DNA TGTGCCAGCAGCCCCATAGGTATCAATGAGCAGTTCTTC.

The chain uses TRBV7-9 and TRBJ2-7, with no clear D. Germline CDR1 is SEHNR and CDR2 is FQNEAQ (reference sequence). The CDR3 has 17 amino acids. The V end lost 4 bases, the J end lost 2 bases, and 21 bases lay between the germline ends. Here the CDR3 DNA reads TGTGCCAGCAGCTCTAGTTGGCCTTCAAGGCGGCCCTACGAGCAGTACTTC. Encoded protein: CASSSSWPSRRPYEQYF.

In this sample, this clonotype turned up many times. The V gene is TRBV5-1, the J gene TRBJ2-5; 10 nucleotides agree with TRBD1. Germline values: CDR1 SGHRS, CDR2 YFSETQ. V trimming: 4 bases; J trimming: 2 bases; junction bases outside the gene matches: 2. This CDR3 has 14 residues. The CDR3 coding sequence is TGCGCCAGCAGCGGACAGGGGGATCAAGAGACCCAGTACTTC. It is translated as CASSGQGDQETQYF.

The table lists this clonotype with a few counts. A read error may account for a junction end that differs from germline. The chain employs TRBV9 and TRBJ1-1; D ambiguous. The germline V gene encodes CDR1 SGDLS and CDR2 YYNGEE. The CDR3 totals 14 residues. CDR3 coding DNA: TGTGCCAGCAGCGTAGGAGTGATGAACACTGGAGCTTTCTTT. Translation: CASSVGVMNTGAFF.

Many counts were recorded for this clonotype. V and J are TRBV7-9 and TRBJ2-3, with unresolved D. V gave up 2 bases and J gave up 2 bases, with 23 bases separating them. This CDR3 comprises 19 residues. CDR1 and CDR2 from the germline V gene are SEHNR and FQNEAQ (reference sequence). CDR3 coding DNA: TGTGCCAGCAGCTTACACGAATCGGCGGACCCCCGCCCCACAGATACGCAGTATTTT. Translating gives CASSLHESADPRPTDTQYF.

This clonotype showed up many times. The V call is TRBV25-1, the J call TRBJ2-7, with D tentatively TRBD1 (7 bases). The CDR3 length is 15 residues. Germline V gives CDR1 MGHDK, CDR2 SYGVNS. The V end lost 3 bases, the J end lost 0 bases, and 12 bases lay between the germline ends. CDR3: CASSDRGTDSYEQYF. The CDR3 nucleotides are TGTGCCAGCAGTGACCGCGGGACAGACTCCTACGAGCAGTACTTC.

This clonotype was counted a few times. J is TRBJ1-3 and V is TRBV12-3 or TRBV12-4; D might be TRBD1 (5 bases). CDR3 length equals 13 residues. Trimming shortened V by 3 bases and J by 9 bases, and 12 bases separated the two germline ends. This chain's CDR3 is CASSLGPGSTIYF. CDR3 in DNA: TGTGCCAGCAGTTTGGGCCCAGGGAGCACCATATATTTT.

This clonotype has a count of ten or more. The chain joins TRBV27 to TRBJ2-7; D may correspond to TRBD1 or TRBD2 (5 bases each). The CDR3 consists of 14 residues. V was clipped by 7 bases and J by 0 bases, with 13 bases between them. The V gene's germline CDR1 is MNHEY and CDR2 SMNVEV (reference sequence). The DNA for the CDR3 is TGTGCCAGCACTCCAGCCGGGGCCTCCTACGAGCAGTACTTC. Its protein product is CASTPAGASYEQYF.

The sample holds many counts of this clonotype. This chain's CDR3 is CASSYTGGEQYF. For the CDR3, the DNA is TGCGCCAGCAGCTATACAGGTGGAGAGCAGTACTTC. The chain couples TRBV5-1 to TRBJ2-7; a weak D match, TRBD1 (5 bases). The V gene's germline CDR1 is SGHRS and CDR2 YFSETQ. CDR3 length: 12 residues. V was cut by 3 bases and J by 7 bases, with 11 bases left in between.

A note on this clonotype: Possible read error: a much larger clone is one base away. The chain joins TRBV9 to TRBJ2-7, with TRBD2 matching 9 bases. CDR3 length: 14 residues. Trimming at V came to 4 bases and at J to 2 bases, leaving 4 bases not matched to a gene. Germline CDR1 and CDR2: SGDLS and YYNGEE. Written as DNA, the CDR3 is TGTGCCAGCAGCCGACTAGCGGTAGCCTACGAGCAGTACTTC. This gives the protein CASSRLAVAYEQYF.

The sample holds a few counts of this clonotype. The chain joins TRBV6-1 to TRBJ1-2, with 7 bases that match TRBD1. The CDR3 runs 14 residues. The V gene's germline CDR1 is MNHNS and CDR2 SASEGT. After removal of 4 bases from V and 6 bases from J, the junction contained 8 bases not matched to a gene. The CDR3: CASSGFDRANGYTF. CDR3 bases: TGTGCCAGCAGTGGCTTTGACAGGGCCAATGGCTACACCTTC.